This entry lists 17 T cell receptor beta chains sequenced from one sample in a study of blood T cell repertoires in COVID-19. Using immunoSEQ multiplex PCR, the repertoire was profiled, and TCRdb retains in-frame clones only, with some absent. This sample has under 130,000 clones, with around 79% found just once. The material sequenced was peripheral blood. All receptors come from a man aged 65 to 79 with active or convalescent COVID-19.

The chain combines TRBV6-5 with TRBJ2-2; D unresolved. The germline V and J ends were trimmed by 2 bases and 0 bases, with 7 bases remaining between them. Germline V gives CDR1 MNHEY, CDR2 SVGAGI. The length of the CDR3 is 15 residues. CDR3 sequence (DNA): TGTGCCAGCAGTTACGACACAGCGAACACCGGGGAGCTGTTTTTT. Its protein product is CASSYDTANTGELFF.

The chain has TRBV9 and TRBJ2-1; a possible D gene is TRBD2 (6 bases). The CDR3 is made up of 16 amino acids. Trimming shortened V by 0 bases and J by 0 bases, and 10 bases separated the two germline ends. CDR1 is SGDLS and CDR2 is YYNGEE in the germline V gene. This CDR3 is CASSVGRGNSYNEQFF. The DNA of the CDR3 is TGTGCCAGCAGCGTAGGGCGGGGAAACTCCTACAATGAGCAGTTCTTC.

The rearrangement uses TRBV24-1 and TRBJ2-1, with 12 bases fitting TRBD1. CDR3 length: 15 amino acids. Germline V CDR1 and CDR2: KGHDR, SFDVKD. V lost 3 bases and J lost 9; bases outside the gene matches: 5. CDR3 sequence: CATSDPGQGAVEQFF. The CDR3 nucleotides read TGTGCCACCAGTGATCCGGGACAGGGGGCGGTTGAGCAGTTCTTC.

V gene TRBV10-3 combines with J gene TRBJ2-3; 8 nucleotides align to TRBD1. Germline V CDR1 and CDR2: ENHRY, SYGVKD. J lost 4 bases, V lost 3 bases, and 9 bases had no gene match. CDR3 size: 16 residues. CDR3 loop: CAISEPSRGQADTQYF. In DNA form, the CDR3 reads TGTGCCATCAGTGAACCAAGCAGGGGGCAGGCAGATACGCAGTATTTT.

This clone came up once. This sequence joins TRBV28 and TRBJ1-4; weak D call: TRBD1 (5 bases). The CDR3 spans 13 residues. The V gene's germline CDR1 is MDHEN and CDR2 SYDVKM. V lost 10 bases and J 8 bases, leaving 17 bases between the germline ends. The CDR3, as DNA: TGTGCCACCAATGGAGGGGCGGGGGAAAAACTGTTTTTT. Protein product: CATNGGAGEKLFF.

This chain uses TRBV5-6 with TRBJ2-5; D not certain. Trimming took off 0 bases at V and 4 bases at J, with 7 bases between the two ends. Germline V lookup: CDR1 SGHDT, CDR2 YYEEEE. This CDR3 is 13 amino acids long. CDR3 loop: CASSLDRGETQYF. The CDR3 bases are TGTGCCAGCAGCTTGGATAGAGGAGAGACCCAGTACTTC. Full variable domain (rest looked up from reference TRBV5-6 and TRBJ2-5): DAGVTQSPTHLIKTRGQQVTLRCSPKSGHDTVSWYQQALGQGPQFIFQYYEEEERQRGNFPDRFSGHQFPNYSSELNVNALLLGDSALYLCASSLDRGETQYFGPGTRLLVL.

This clone occurred once. CDR3 sequence reads: CASSAMRGSDQETQYF. The DNA for the CDR3 is TGTGCCAGCAGTGCGATGCGGGGGAGTGACCAAGAGACCCAGTACTTC. The chain joins TRBV2 to TRBJ2-5; 7 bases match TRBD2. The ends lost 4 bases at V and 0 bases at J; junction bases unmatched: 8. This CDR3 has 16 residues. Germline V lookup: CDR1 SNHLY, CDR2 FYNNEI.

The CDR3 spells CAISGQDRDGSPLHF. The DNA for the CDR3 is TGTGCCATCAGTGGGCAAGACAGGGACGGTTCACCCCTCCACTTT. V usage is TRBV10-3 and J usage is TRBJ1-6, with 7 bases aligning to TRBD1. Germline assignment: CDR1 ENHRY and CDR2 SYGVKD. V trimming: 4 bases; J trimming: 9 bases; junction bases outside the gene matches: 9. The CDR3 has 15 amino acids.

This rearrangement joins TRBV19 to TRBJ1-2, with 7 bases lining up with TRBD1. Germline V gene sequence: CDR1 LNHDA, CDR2 SQIVND (reference sequence). The CDR3 spans 14 residues. The V segment lost 7 bases and the J segment 5 bases; nucleotides outside the gene matches: 10. The CDR3: CASIPQGIGYGYTF. As DNA, the CDR3 is TGTGCCAGTATCCCACAGGGGATCGGGTATGGCTACACCTTC.

This chain joins TRBV9 and TRBJ2-7; the match to TRBD2 covers 12 bases. Germline V gene lookup returns CDR1 SGDLS and CDR2 YYNGEE. This CDR3 is built from 16 residues. After removal of 2 bases from V and 6 bases from J, the junction contained 9 bases not matched to a gene. The CDR3 coding sequence is TGTGCCAGCAGCGTCAAACCCTCGACTAGCGGGGGCGAGCAGTACTTC. It codes for CASSVKPSTSGGEQYF.

This clone was found a few times. The V and J genes are TRBV4-1 and TRBJ1-2; a weak D match, TRBD1 (6 bases). Germline CDR1 MGHRA, CDR2 YSYEKL. The V gene lost 0 bases and the J gene lost 4 bases, with 12 bases spanning the gap. The CDR3 loop spans 15 amino acids. This chain's CDR3 is CASSQDSGRGYGYTF. The CDR3 DNA reads as TGCGCCAGCAGCCAAGACTCAGGCAGGGGCTATGGCTACACCTTC.

The chain couples TRBV28 to TRBJ1-2; 7 nucleotides align to TRBD1. The CDR3 totals 14 residues. The trim removed 5 bases at V and 8 bases at J, leaving 11 bases unmatched. CDR1 is MDHEN, CDR2 SYDVKM, per germline. CDR3 coding DNA: TGTGCCAGCAGTCCCATTGGGGACAGTAGGGGCTACACCTTC. Its protein is CASSPIGDSRGYTF.

The chain is built from TRBV27 and TRBJ2-2; D is uncertain. Trimming took off 5 bases at V and 2 bases at J, with 3 bases between the two ends. Germline lookup yields CDR1 MNHEY and CDR2 SMNVEV (reference sequence). This CDR3 is built from 12 residues. The DNA of the CDR3 is TGTGCCAGCAGTCCTAACACCGGGGAGCTGTTTTTT. It translates to CASSPNTGELFF.

V is TRBV11-2 and J is TRBJ2-1, with 9 bases identical to TRBD1. Germline assignment: CDR1 SGHAT and CDR2 FQNNGV. CDR3 length: 13 amino acids. The V gene end was trimmed by 5 bases and the J gene end by 10 bases; junction bases not matched to a gene: 6. The DNA of the CDR3 is TGTGCCAGCAGCCCCACAGGGGGCTGGGAGCAGTTCTTC. This sequence encodes CASSPTGGWEQFF.

Only one count was recorded for this clone. V is TRBV19 and J is TRBJ1-4; 9 nucleotides align to TRBD1. This CDR3 is 14 amino acids long. Per the germline V gene, CDR1 is LNHDA and CDR2 is SQIVND (reference sequence). Trimming cost V 4 bases and J 8 bases; bases outside gene matches: 5. This CDR3 is CASSKWDRDEKLFF. The CDR3 DNA sequence: TGTGCCAGTAGTAAATGGGACAGGGACGAAAAACTGTTTTTT.

The rearrangement uses TRBV14 and TRBJ1-1; D gene ambiguous. The CDR3 runs 13 residues. V dropped 0 bases and J dropped 7 bases, with 9 bases sitting between them. Germline lookup yields CDR1 SGHDN and CDR2 FVKESK. CDR3 sequence reads: CASSQDLGSEAFF. The CDR3 DNA reads TGTGCCAGCAGCCAAGATCTGGGGAGTGAAGCTTTCTTT.

The chain recombines TRBV28 with TRBJ1-1; D is ambiguous. This CDR3 comprises 16 residues. V was clipped by 2 bases and J by 0 bases, with 13 bases between them. Germline V gene lookup returns CDR1 MDHEN and CDR2 SYDVKM. The CDR3 DNA sequence: TGTGCCAGCAGTTTAATCTCTAGCAGGATGAACACTGAAGCTTTCTTT. Encoded protein: CASSLISSRMNTEAFF.